This TCR beta chain was observed in a study of blood T cell repertoires in COVID-19. The V and J ends lost 4 bases and 10 bases respectively, with 17 bases between them. This CDR3 has 13 residues. Germline CDR1 and CDR2: SGHRS and YFSETQ. TCRdb's copy holds only in-frame clones and misses some; the assay was immunoSEQ multiplex PCR. The profile shows some 270,000 clones, more than 75% of them singletons. This clonotype was sampled from a woman aged 55-69 years who had recovered from COVID-19. Sequencing was done on a sample of peripheral blood. This chain links TRBV5-1 with TRBJ1-1, with D possibly matching TRBD1 (6 bases). The CDR3 here is CASSPPGGLRAFF. The CDR3 region has the DNA TGCGCCAGCAGCCCCCCGGGGGGGCTCCGAGCTTTCTTT.